The rows below give T cell receptor beta chains drawn from one sample of a study of response to subunit inactivated influenza vaccine. TCRdb re-called the RT-PCR reads through MiXCR, storing one row per CDR3 protein. Of about 180,000 distinct CDR3 sequences in the sample, roughly 8.7% were seen once. The specimen was non-naive T cells sorted from PBMCs, collected on the day of vaccination. All receptors come from a man aged 45 to 65 who received an inactivated influenza vaccine. CDR3s include the opening cysteine and the closing phenylalanine or tryptophan. Each record gives: clone size, D gene, V gene, J gene, CDR3 DNA, CDR3 protein. The D gene is left open where the match is weak. Size is stated for part of the rows, as once, few or many counts, or as a class when the clone is expanded.

-,TRBD1,TRBV12-3/TRBV12-4,TRBJ2-7,TGTGCCAGCAGTTTCAGGGGGCCGGGCTACGAGCAGTACTTC,CASSFRGPGYEQYF
few,TRBD1,TRBV27,TRBJ1-5,TGTGCCAGCAGTTTGGGACAGGAAAATCAGCCCCAGCATTTT,CASSLGQENQPQHF
many,-,TRBV10-3,TRBJ1-1,TGTGCCATCAGTGAGTCGATAGGGGACACTGAAGCTTTCTTT,CAISESIGDTEAFF
few,-,TRBV7-9,TRBJ2-5,TGTGCCAGCAGCGACGACGGGGAGACCCAGTACTTC,CASSDDGETQYF
-,TRBD2,TRBV7-2,TRBJ2-7,TGTGCCAGCAGCACGGGGGGCTCCTACGAGCAGTACTTC,CASSTGGSYEQYF
few,-,TRBV7-9,TRBJ2-1,TGTGCCAGCAGCCCCGTAAGCGGACAGTTCTTC,CASSPVSGQFF
-,-,TRBV28,TRBJ2-2,TGTGCCAGCAGTTTGCGGCCCGGGGAGCTGTTTTTT,CASSLRPGELFF
many,-,TRBV20-1,TRBJ2-4,TGCAGTGCTAGAGAGACAGGAAACATTCAGTACTTC,CSARETGNIQYF
-,-,TRBV25-1,TRBJ2-4,TGTGCCAGCAGTGGAGACGCGGACGAGGGGGACATTCAGTACTTC,CASSGDADEGDIQYF
few,-,TRBV27,TRBJ2-5,TGTGCCAGCAGTCCCAGGGTGGGGGAGACCCAGTACTTC,CASSPRVGETQYF
-,-,TRBV7-6,TRBJ2-1,TGTGCCAGCAGCTTAGATAGTTACGGGGCCTACAATGAGCAGTTCTTC,CASSLDSYGAYNEQFF
-,-,TRBV20-1,TRBJ1-4,TGCAGTGCTACAGGGCCAAAGTGGGAAAAACTGTTTTTT,CSATGPKWEKLFF
-,TRBD1,TRBV19,TRBJ1-5,TGTGCCAGTAGCCCGACGGGACAGGGAAAACAGCCCCAGCATTTT,CASSPTGQGKQPQHF
many,TRBD2,TRBV13,TRBJ2-1,TGTGCCAGCAGCACGACCACCCCTTGGGCGGGAGGCTCCTACAATGAGCAGTTCTTC,CASSTTTPWAGGSYNEQFF
-,-,TRBV18,TRBJ2-3,TGTGCCAGCTCACCTTACGGGGGACCCACAGATACGCAGTATTTT,CASSPYGGPTDTQYF
many,-,TRBV7-2,TRBJ1-1,TGTGCCAGCAGCAAACGATACGCTTTCTCGGGCACTGAAGCTTTCTTT,CASSKRYAFSGTEAFF
few,-,TRBV5-1,TRBJ2-1,TGCGCCAGCAGCATCGGGACCCTTGACTACAATGAGCAGTTCTTC,CASSIGTLDYNEQFF
-,-,TRBV27,TRBJ2-1,TGTGCCAGCAGTTTATTGTCCAGGGTGCTTGAGCAGTTCTTC,CASSLLSRVLEQFF
few,-,TRBV20-1,TRBJ1-5,TGCAGTGCAGTATTCCGGACCAGTCAGCCCCAGCATTTT,CSAVFRTSQPQHF
few,-,TRBV28,TRBJ2-7,TGTGCCAGCAGTTCCCTAGGGTGGGGCCGAAAGAGCTCCTACGAGCAGTACTTC,CASSSLGWGRKSSYEQYF